A selection of T cell receptor beta chains follows, all from one sample in a study of blood T cell repertoires in COVID-19. TCRdb's copy holds only in-frame clones and misses some; the assay was immunoSEQ multiplex PCR. The sample yields about 180,000 clones, roughly three quarters seen once. The material sequenced was PBMCs or T cells enriched from blood (not recorded which). All receptors derive from a man aged 55 to 70 who had been exposed to COVID-19. CDR3s include the opening cysteine and the closing phenylalanine or tryptophan. Fields, in order: V gene, D gene, J gene, clone size, CDR3 DNA, CDR3 protein. A D gene is named only where the DNA matches it firmly. Some rows have no size entry. The others give once, few or many, or a class for an expanded clone.

>TRBV2|TRBD1|TRBJ1-2|-
TGTGCCAGCAGTGTACAGGGGGCTGGCTACACCTTC
CASSVQGAGYTF
>TRBV5-1|TRBD1|TRBJ1-4|-
TGCGCCAGCAGCCGACAGGGGCGGGACGAAAAACTGTTTTTT
CASSRQGRDEKLFF
>TRBV6-5|-|TRBJ2-7|few
TGTGCCAGCAGTTCGGGTTCCGGGGCCTACGAGCAGTACTTC
CASSSGSGAYEQYF
>TRBV11-2|-|TRBJ1-1|-
TGTGCCAGCAGCTTGAGCAAAACAGGGTACACTGAAGCTTTCTTT
CASSLSKTGYTEAFF
>TRBV5-1|-|TRBJ2-6|-
TGCGCCAGCAGCCGTACCCCGGCGGGAAATTTAGGGGCCAACGTCCTGACTTTC
CASSRTPAGNLGANVLTF
>TRBV21-1|-|TRBJ2-1|-
-
CASSKEAWGYGTSGSLNEQFF
>TRBV6-6|TRBD1|TRBJ1-5|-
TGTGCCAGCAGCTTCCCGGGACAGGGGTCATCGTTTAGCAATCAGCCCCAGCATTTT
CASSFPGQGSSFSNQPQHF
>TRBV27|-|TRBJ1-1|-
TGTGCCAGCAGTTCAAGGGGCGGAACTGAAGCTTTCTTT
CASSSRGGTEAFF
>TRBV7-9|TRBD2|TRBJ2-1|-
TGTGCCAGCAGCTTATTGGCGGGAGGGACATACCGCGATGAGCAGTTCTTC
CASSLLAGGTYRDEQFF
>TRBV6-5|-|TRBJ2-7|-
TGTGCCAGCAGGGCGACGGACGGGACCTACGAGCAGTACTTC
CASRATDGTYEQYF
>TRBV5-1|TRBD2|TRBJ2-7|once
TGCGCCAGCAGCTTGATGACTAGCGGGAATGAGCAGTACTTC
CASSLMTSGNEQYF
>TRBV5-1|-|TRBJ2-5|-
TGCGCCACCTCGGGGGGCGGGGTGTACCAAGAGACCCAGTACTTC
CATSGGGVYQETQYF
>TRBV21-1|-|TRBJ1-1|-
TGTGCCAGCAGCAAAACCGGCACTAGCACTGAAGCTTTCTTT
CASSKTGTSTEAFF
>TRBV5-4|TRBD1|TRBJ2-7|-
TGTGCCAGCAGCCCGGCCAGGGGGAAGCGGAACCCCTACGAGCAGTACTTC
CASSPARGKRNPYEQYF
>TRBV9|TRBD2|TRBJ2-7|few
TGTGCCAGCAGCGTAGAGGCTAGCGGACAACTTAATGACGAGCAGTACTTC
CASSVEASGQLNDEQYF
>TRBV11-2|-|TRBJ2-1|-
TGTGCCAGCAGATTCGCCTCGGGATTGCGGGGCAATGAGCAGTTCTTC
CASRFASGLRGNEQFF
>TRBV10-3|-|TRBJ1-4|-
TGTGCCATCAGTGATCGGGGGACTAATGAAAAACTGTTTTTT
CAISDRGTNEKLFF
>TRBV9|-|TRBJ1-6|few
TGTGCCAGCAGCCCCCGAAGGGGAAATTCACCCCTCCACTTT
CASSPRRGNSPLHF
>TRBV6-2/TRBV6-3|TRBD2|TRBJ2-3|-
TGTGCCAGCAGTTACGGGACTAGCCGGAGCACAGATACGCAGTATTTT
CASSYGTSRSTDTQYF
>TRBV9|-|TRBJ1-2|once
TGTGCCAGCAGCGTTTCGACAGGAAACTATGGCTACACCTTC
CASSVSTGNYGYTF
>TRBV27|-|TRBJ1-1|once
TGTGCCAGCAGTGGGGGGGCAGGGGCCCACACTGAAGCTTTCTTT
CASSGGAGAHTEAFF
>TRBV7-9|TRBD1|TRBJ1-1|-
TGTGCCAGCAGCCCAGACAGGGGGTTTGACACTGAAGCTTTCTTT
CASSPDRGFDTEAFF
>TRBV5-4|TRBD2|TRBJ2-7|-
TGTGCCAGCAGCTCCTCCCAACTAGCGGGAGGGAACGGGCAGTACTTC
CASSSSQLAGGNGQYF
>TRBV14|TRBD2|TRBJ2-7|-
TGTGCCAGCAAGGGACTAGCGGGAAACAATCATTACGAGCAGTACTTC
CASKGLAGNNHYEQYF
>TRBV5-8|TRBD2|TRBJ2-1|once
TGTGCCAGCAGCTGGGGGACTAGCGGGAGTCCCTACAATGAGCAGTTCTTC
CASSWGTSGSPYNEQFF
>TRBV7-2|-|TRBJ1-6|-
TGTGCCAGCAGCTTAGTTCTTTCACCCCTCCACTTT
CASSLVLSPLHF
>TRBV28|TRBD1|TRBJ2-5|-
TGTGCCAGCAGTCCAGAGACAGGGAGAGGGGAGACCCAGTACTTC
CASSPETGRGETQYF
>TRBV19|TRBD1|TRBJ2-3|-
TGTGCCAGTAGCCCACGTCAGGGGGCTGGAGATACGCAGTATTTT
CASSPRQGAGDTQYF
>TRBV5-4|-|TRBJ2-7|medium-sized
TGTGCCAGCAGCTTGGCCCCGACTAGTCCCCAGGAGCAGTACTTC
CASSLAPTSPQEQYF
>TRBV6-2/TRBV6-3|TRBD1|TRBJ1-1|-
TGTGCCAGCAGTTACTTAACAGGGGGCCTGAACACTGAAGCTTTCTTT
CASSYLTGGLNTEAFF
>TRBV19|-|TRBJ1-2|-
TGTGCCAGTAGTATGGACTGGGGGGTCTATGGCTACACCTTC
CASSMDWGVYGYTF
>TRBV3-1/TRBV3-2|-|TRBJ2-5|few
TGTGCCAGCAGCTTAACTGGGAGGGAGACCCAGTACTTC
CASSLTGRETQYF
>TRBV7-9|-|TRBJ2-7|-
TGTGCCAGCAGCCCCGGGACTCACTCCTACGAGCAGTACTTC
CASSPGTHSYEQYF
>TRBV5-1|TRBD1|TRBJ2-7|once
TGCGCCAGCAGCCCGTTAAGACAGGGGCGGGAGCAGTACTTC
CASSPLRQGREQYF
>TRBV3-1/TRBV3-2|TRBD1|TRBJ1-2|-
TGTGCCAGCAGCCAATCCTCCGGGACAGGCGACACCTTC
CASSQSSGTGDTF
>TRBV5-4|TRBD2|TRBJ2-1|-
TGTGCCAGCAGCACGACTAGCGGGAGAATCATTGAGCAGTTCTTC
CASSTTSGRIIEQFF
>TRBV24-1|-|TRBJ2-7|-
TGTGCCACCAGTGATACGGGACACCTCTACGAGCAGTACTTC
CATSDTGHLYEQYF
>TRBV27|-|TRBJ2-7|-
TGTGCCAGCGGAGGCCTACCTATCTACGAGCAGTACTTC
CASGGLPIYEQYF
>TRBV7-6|-|TRBJ2-2|many
TGTGCCAGCAGCTTAGGGGAGCTCGGGGAGCTGTTTTTT
CASSLGELGELFF
>TRBV5-8|TRBD1|TRBJ2-2|-
TGTGCCAGCAGCCTGGGGACAGGGGCGGACACCGGGGAGCTGTTTTTT
CASSLGTGADTGELFF
>TRBV28|-|TRBJ1-4|-
TGTGCCAGCGAATCCGCAGGACTAACTAATGAAAAACTGTTTTTT
CASESAGLTNEKLFF
>TRBV19|-|TRBJ2-7|-
TGTGCCAGTAGTGGGCAAGCTGGCGAGCAGTACTTC
CASSGQAGEQYF
>TRBV7-8|-|TRBJ1-3|-
TGTGCCAGCAGCGCAGTTACAGGGTACTCTGGAAACACCATATATTTT
CASSAVTGYSGNTIYF
>TRBV29-1|-|TRBJ1-2|once
TGCAGCGTTGACAGCTATGGCTACACCTTC
CSVDSYGYTF
>TRBV3-1/TRBV3-2|-|TRBJ1-5|few
TGTGCCAGCAGCCAAGCGGGGGACTATAGCAATCAGCCCCAGCATTTT
CASSQAGDYSNQPQHF
>TRBV9|TRBD2|TRBJ2-1|many
TGTGCCAGCAGCCCCCCAGGCCGGGAGGGCAGCAATGAGCAGTTCTTC
CASSPPGREGSNEQFF
>TRBV10-2|TRBD2|TRBJ2-3|-
TGCGCCAGCAGTGAACTAGCGGGCACCACAGATACGCAGTATTTT
CASSELAGTTDTQYF
>TRBV4-1|-|TRBJ1-2|-
TGCGCCAGCAGCCAAGATATGGCCTATGGCTACACCTTC
CASSQDMAYGYTF
>TRBV28|TRBD1|TRBJ1-4|-
TGTGCCAGCAAGAAGGACAGGGTCAACGAAAAACTGTTTTTT
CASKKDRVNEKLFF
>TRBV21-1|-|TRBJ1-1|-
TGTGCCAGCAGCGCACCGGGGAGAGGCGCTGAAGCTTTCTTT
CASSAPGRGAEAFF
>TRBV7-9|-|TRBJ2-3|few
TGTGCCAGCAGCTTAGGGGCGTCAGATACGCAGTATTTT
CASSLGASDTQYF
>TRBV19|-|TRBJ2-1|-
TGTGCCAGTAGTCCCGTAAAAAATGAGCAGTTCTTC
CASSPVKNEQFF
>TRBV7-8|TRBD2|TRBJ2-1|-
TGTGCCAGCAGCTTAGGACCCCCGAGGACTAGCGGGATAGATGAGCAGTTCTTC
CASSLGPPRTSGIDEQFF
>TRBV6-1|-|TRBJ2-1|once
TGTGCCAGCAGTGAGTCAGGCCGCAATGAGCAGTTCTTC
CASSESGRNEQFF
>TRBV7-2|-|TRBJ2-1|-
TGTGCCAGCAGCTTAGCCAAGCGGAGGGCGGGCGATGAGCAGTTCTTC
CASSLAKRRAGDEQFF
>TRBV6-5|-|TRBJ1-1|-
TGTGCCAGCAGAGGACAGATTGTGGCTTTCTTT
CASRGQIVAFF
>TRBV18|-|TRBJ1-1|-
TGTGCCAGCTCACCACTGCTAGGATCGAACACTGAAGCTTTCTTT
CASSPLLGSNTEAFF
>TRBV9|-|TRBJ2-7|once
TGTGCCAGCAGCGTAGCGGCGGGCTCCACCTACGAGCAGTACTTC
CASSVAAGSTYEQYF
>TRBV7-8|-|TRBJ1-4|-
TGTGCCAGCAGCTTAGATTCCAGGGGTTCGAATGAAAAACTGTTTTTT
CASSLDSRGSNEKLFF
>TRBV9|TRBD1|TRBJ2-5|-
TGTGCCAGCAGCGTAGGGGCAGGGGGCGAGACCCAGTACTTC
CASSVGAGGETQYF